This passage covers 14 T cell receptor beta chains from one sample sequenced in a study of blood T cells in healthy people across ages. With a J-beta primer mix and a sample-barcoded 5' primer, a second PCR ran roughly 6 to 11 cycles. TCRdb re-analysed the 5' RACE reads in MiXCR, keeping a single row per CDR3 protein. Of some 710,000 distinct CDR3 sequences listed, less than 60% are singletons. Sequenced: blood. These receptors all come from an elderly man in good health.

This clonotype has ten or more counts. V and J are TRBV29-1 and TRBJ2-6; TRBD1 agrees at 8 bases. Germline V gene lookup returns CDR1 SQVTM and CDR2 ANQGSEA. The CDR3 runs to 15 residues. V lost 5 bases, J lost 0 bases, and 3 bases stayed unmatched. The CDR3: CSVTGQVSGANVLTF. CDR3 DNA: TGCAGCGTTACGGGACAGGTCTCTGGGGCCAACGTCCTGACTTTC.

The rearrangement uses TRBV20-1 and TRBJ2-1; TRBD2 agrees at 15 bases. This CDR3 contains 17 residues. Trimming cost V 6 bases and J 7 bases; bases outside gene matches: 13. The germline gives CDR1 DFQATT, CDR2 SNEGSKA (reference sequence). CDR3 sequence (DNA): TGCAGTGCCTTGTTAGTCTCCGGGACTAGCGGGGGGAATGAGCAGTTCTTC. Translating it yields CSALLVSGTSGGNEQFF.

This clonotype has just a few counts. This rearrangement joins TRBV18 to TRBJ1-1; possibly TRBD1 for D (5 bases). This CDR3 has 16 amino acids. V was shortened by 3 bases and J by 1 base, with 15 bases between the two germline ends. Germline CDR1 KGHSH, CDR2 LQKENI. The CDR3 bases are TGTGCCAGCTCACCGAACGCGGGGACGGCGAACACTGAAGCTTTCTTT. Residues: CASSPNAGTANTEAFF.

This chain connects TRBV5-1 to TRBJ2-7; 8 bases are a match to TRBD1. Trimming took 2 bases from V and 2 from J; bases not matched to a gene: 3. The CDR3 contains 14 residues. CDR1 is SGHRS and CDR2 is YFSETQ in the germline V gene. The CDR3 here is CASSLTGQAYEQYF. The CDR3 DNA reads TGCGCCAGCAGCTTAACGGGACAGGCCTACGAGCAGTACTTC. The whole variable domain, remainder taken from reference TRBV5-1 and TRBJ2-7, is KAGVTQTPRYLIKTRGQQVTLSCSPISGHRSVSWYQQTPGQGLQFLFEYFSETQRNKGNFPGRFSGRQFSNSRSEMNVSTLELGDSALYLCASSLTGQAYEQYFGPGTRLTVT.

This chain joins TRBV11-1 and TRBJ2-5; 11 positions match TRBD2. Looked up from germline, CDR1 is SGHAT and CDR2 is FQDESV (reference sequence). The CDR3 has 17 residues. The trim removed 5 bases at V and 5 bases at J, leaving 13 bases unmatched. The CDR3 bases are TGTGCCAGCAGCCTTGGGACTAGCGGAGAACTGGGGGAGACCCAGTACTTC. Translating gives CASSLGTSGELGETQYF.

The rearrangement joins TRBV20-1 to TRBJ1-1; perhaps TRBD1 as D (6 bases). The length of the CDR3 is 16 residues. The germline gives CDR1 DFQATT, CDR2 SNEGSKA (reference sequence). V shed 3 bases and J shed 5 bases, with 22 bases lying between them. The DNA for the CDR3 is TGCAGTGCTAGTGACCTCCGGGACACCTCGAGAACTGAAGCTTTCTTT. The encoded protein is CSASDLRDTSRTEAFF.

This clonotype has a handful of counts. This chain joins TRBV10-3 and TRBJ1-5; D is possibly TRBD1 (5 bases). This CDR3 contains 16 residues. From germline, CDR1 is ENHRY and CDR2 SYGVKD. V lost 0 bases, J lost 7 bases, and 16 bases lay in between. In DNA form, the CDR3 reads TGTGCCATCAGTGAGTCGATGATGGGGGTTGGGCAGCCCCAGCATTTT. It specifies CAISESMMGVGQPQHF.

This clonotype was detected only a few times. The chain recombines TRBV20-1 with TRBJ2-7; no firm D call. With 7 bases removed from V and 7 bases from J, the gap between germline ends came to 14 bases. The CDR3 is made up of 11 amino acids. CDR1 and CDR2 (germline): DFQATT, SNEGSKA (reference sequence). The CDR3 bases are TGCAGTGGGGATCGCGCCAATGAGCAGTACTTC. It is translated as CSGDRANEQYF.

In its sample, this clonotype was seen a few times. V is TRBV7-3 and J is TRBJ2-3, with 10 bases matching TRBD2. Losses at the gene ends were 2 bases for V and 4 bases for J; bases not matched to a gene: 3. This CDR3 is 15 amino acids long. Germline CDR1 reads SGHTA; CDR2 reads FQGTGA. The CDR3 sequence: CASSLLAGVSDTQYF. Here the CDR3 DNA reads TGTGCCAGCAGCTTACTAGCGGGAGTATCAGATACGCAGTATTTT.

With respect to this clonotype: It may be a read error: a sequence one base away is much more abundant. This rearrangement joins TRBV7-9 to TRBJ2-5, with D perhaps given as TRBD1 or TRBD2 (5 bases each). The germline gives CDR1 SEHNR, CDR2 FQNEAQ (reference sequence). The CDR3 covers 13 residues. CDR3 nucleotides: TGTGTCAGCAGGCTGGGACGGCAAGAGACCCAGTACTTC. Translating gives CVSRLGRQETQYF.

The J gene is TRBJ1-6, the V gene TRBV29-1; no clear D gene. The length of the CDR3 is 12 residues. Trimming pared 7 bases from V and 5 bases from J, leaving 9 bases between. The germline CDR1 and CDR2 sequences are SQVTM and ANQGSEA. This CDR3 is CSARDHNSPLHF. CDR3 nucleotide sequence: TGCAGCGCTCGGGATCATAATTCACCCCTCCACTTT. Drawing the rest from reference TRBV29-1 and TRBJ1-6, the complete variable domain is SAVISQKPSRDICQRGTSLTIQCQVDSQVTMMFWYRQQPGQSLTLIATANQGSEATYESGFVIDKFPISRPNLTFSTLTVSNMSPEDSSIYLCSARDHNSPLHFGNGTRLTVT.

This clonotype was recorded a few times. The V and J genes are TRBV15 and TRBJ1-2; D is unresolved. This CDR3 spans 13 amino acids. V was shortened by 1 base and J by 6 bases, with 9 bases between the two germline ends. The germline V gene has CDR1 LNHNV and CDR2 YYDKDF (reference sequence). The CDR3 here is CATSRVPGNGYTF. CDR3 in DNA: TGTGCCACCAGCAGAGTACCCGGGAATGGCTACACCTTC.

This clonotype was observed at least ten times. The chain is built from TRBV29-1 and TRBJ1-2, with TRBD1 as a possible D gene (6 bases). CDR1 SQVTM and CDR2 ANQGSEA come from the germline V gene. V lost 3 bases and J lost 7, with 12 bases in between. This CDR3 contains 12 residues. The CDR3 nucleotides are TGCAGCGTTGAGGGCAGGGGCGGTGGCTACACCTTC. The encoded protein is CSVEGRGGGYTF.

This chain joins TRBV11-3 and TRBJ1-2, with TRBD1 identical over 9 bases. The CDR3 has 12 amino acids. Germline V lookup: CDR1 SGHNT, CDR2 YENEEA. The ends lost 10 bases at V and 2 bases at J; junction bases unmatched: 2. CDR3 bases: TGTGCCACCGGACAGGGGAACTATGGCTACACCTTC. This sequence encodes CATGQGNYGYTF.